This TCR beta chain was captured by sequencing in a study of T cells in Graves' hyperthyroidism and ophthalmopathy. Authors of the study amplified TCR beta CDR3 regions from RNA transcripts. The HTBI primer set served for first-round RT-PCR of the TCR CDR3. One entry per CDR3 protein, called by TCRdb with MiXCR from the multiplex PCR reads. The data show some 740,000 distinct CDR3 sequences, with 12% to 15% seen just once and roughly 10% held by the top ten. The J segment lost 8 bases and the V segment lost 3 bases, leaving 8 bases of the junction unmatched. There are 15 residues in the CDR3. Material: blood. This sequence was found in a woman aged 18-29 years with Graves' hyperthyroidism. V is TRBV12-3 or TRBV12-4 and J is TRBJ2-1; TRBD2 matches at 9 bases. In DNA form, the CDR3 reads TGTGCCAGCAGTTTGGAGGTAGCGGGAGAGGATGAGCAGTTCTTC. This gives the protein CASSLEVAGEDEQFF.